This is a list of T cell receptor beta chains from one sample in a study of beta chain features in type 1 diabetes. TCRdb's table, derived via immunoSEQ multiplex PCR, lists solely in-frame clones and lacks some. This sample carries 95,000 to 150,000 clones, approximately 15% of them seen once, and the ten largest clones take roughly 2.6%. Material for sequencing was central memory CD4+ T cells from blood. These receptors all come from a man between 18 and 29 years old with type 1 diabetes. CDR3s include the opening cysteine and the closing phenylalanine or tryptophan. D genes are given only for firm matches. Clone size is given for some rows only: seen once, a few or many times, or a class if the clone is expanded.

>TRBD2|few|15|TRBJ2-3|TRBV7-3
TGTGCCAGCAGCTTATTCGCGGGGGGCACAGATACGCAGTATTTT
CASSLFAGGTDTQYF
>NA|few|16|TRBJ2-2|TRBV7-2
TGTGCCAGCAGCTTAAATAGCCCCTGGACGGGCGGGGAGCTGTTTTTT
CASSLNSPWTGGELFF
>TRBD1|many|13|TRBJ2-3|TRBV29-1
TGCAGCGTTGCAGGGGGCCCCATGGATACGCAGTATTTT
CSVAGGPMDTQYF
>NA|few|13|TRBJ2-3|TRBV5-1
TGCGCCAGTTGTTTCGGCGGCACAGATACGCAGTATTTT
CASCFGGTDTQYF
>NA|NA|14|TRBJ2-6|TRBV29-1
TGCAGCGTTATAGGGGGCTCTGGGGCCAACGTCCTGACTTTC
CSVIGGSGANVLTF
>NA|NA|11|TRBJ1-2|TRBV20-1
TGCAGTGCTAGAGTTTACTATGGCTACACCTTC
CSARVYYGYTF
>NA|NA|13|TRBJ1-3|TRBV10-3
TGTGCCATCAAAATGAGCTCTGGAAACACCATATATTTT
CAIKMSSGNTIYF
>NA|NA|14|TRBJ2-7|TRBV29-1
TGCAGCGTTGCCTCGCCGGGGGCCTCCTACGAGCAGTACTTC
CSVASPGASYEQYF
>TRBD1|few|15|TRBJ2-5|TRBV6-5
TGTGCCAGCAGTTACTCCGGGACAGGGCGGGAGACCCAGTACTTC
CASSYSGTGRETQYF
>TRBD1|many|19|TRBJ2-5|TRBV14
TGTGCCAGCAGCCCGGTTTATGGGTTCAAGGGGGCTGGCCAAGAGACCCAGTACTTC
CASSPVYGFKGAGQETQYF
>NA|many|12|TRBJ2-3|TRBV18
TGTGCCAGCTCACAGGGCACAGATACGCAGTATTTT
CASSQGTDTQYF
>NA|NA|13|TRBJ2-4|TRBV30
TGTGCCTGGGAGGGGGACACCAAAAACATTCAGTACTTC
CAWEGDTKNIQYF
>TRBD1|few|16|TRBJ2-7|TRBV4-2
TGTGCCAGCAGCCCCCCGGTCCGACAGGGCCTGTACGAGCAGTACTTC
CASSPPVRQGLYEQYF
>NA|few|17|TRBJ2-6|TRBV15
TGTGCCACCAGCCCCGGGACTCAACACTCTGGGGCCAACGTCCTGACTTTC
CATSPGTQHSGANVLTF
>NA|NA|16|TRBJ2-2|TRBV10-1
TGCGCCAGCAGCCCAGCAGGGGTCCAGAACACCGGGGAGCTGTTTTTT
CASSPAGVQNTGELFF
>NA|NA|16|TRBJ1-3|TRBV4-3
TGCGCCAGCAGCCAAGATTATGGGGGCTCTGGAAACACCATATATTTT
CASSQDYGGSGNTIYF
>NA|NA|11|TRBJ2-1|TRBV20-1
TGCAGTGCTAGACTAGCAGTAGGGCAGTTCTTC
CSARLAVGQFF
>TRBD2|few|12|TRBJ2-7|TRBV7-2
TGTGCCAGCAGTCCTACTAGCGTAGCGCAGTACTTC
CASSPTSVAQYF
>NA|few|12|TRBJ1-2|TRBV28
TGTGCCAGCAGTTTAGATCTCTATGGCTACACCTTC
CASSLDLYGYTF
>TRBD2|NA|17|TRBJ2-1|TRBV2
TGTGCCAGCAGTGACTTTGCGAGACTAGCGGGAGAAGATGAGCAGTTCTTC
CASSDFARLAGEDEQFF
>TRBD1|many|15|TRBJ2-4|TRBV2
TGTGCCAGCAGTGAAGTCCAACAGGGGGCGAACATTCAGTACTTC
CASSEVQQGANIQYF
>NA|few|15|TRBJ2-2|TRBV5-1
TGCGCCAGCAGCTTGGGAAATAGCCCCACCGGGGAGCTGTTTTTT
CASSLGNSPTGELFF
>TRBD1|many|15|TRBJ2-1|TRBV7-7
TGTGCTAGCAGCACCGGACAGGGAGCCTACAATGAGCAGTTCTTC
CASSTGQGAYNEQFF
>NA|few|17|TRBJ2-1|TRBV28
TGTGCCAGCAGGACACCACAGGGCGCAAGCTCCTACAATGAGCAGTTCTTC
CASRTPQGASSYNEQFF
>TRBD1|few|13|TRBJ2-5|TRBV30
TGTGCCTGGGGACAGGGGGCGAAGGAGACCCAGTACTTC
CAWGQGAKETQYF
>NA|few|13|TRBJ2-1|TRBV18
TGTGCCAGCTCTCCGGACGTATACAATGAGCAGTTCTTC
CASSPDVYNEQFF
>NA|NA|15|TRBJ2-1|TRBV27
TGTGCCAGCAGTCCAGGGACCTCCTTGGGCAATGAGCAGTTCTTC
CASSPGTSLGNEQFF
>TRBD1|few|15|TRBJ2-7|TRBV28
TGTGCCAGCTCACCACCGGGACAGGCCATCTACGAGCAGTACTTC
CASSPPGQAIYEQYF
>NA|NA|13|TRBJ1-5|TRBV30
TGTGCCTGGAGTGTACGGACTAATCAGCCCCAGCATTTT
CAWSVRTNQPQHF
>NA|few|14|TRBJ1-1|TRBV9
TGTGCCAGCAGCCAAGGGGCCTCGGGTTTCCAAGCTTTCTTT
CASSQGASGFQAFF
>NA|NA|13|TRBJ1-1|TRBV7-2
TGTGCCAGCAGCTTAGGTCAGGGCCTAGAAGCTTTCTTT
CASSLGQGLEAFF
>NA|many|15|TRBJ1-1|TRBV29-1
TGCAGCGTTGCCCCGGGTTGGGGGATGAACACTGAAGCTTTCTTT
CSVAPGWGMNTEAFF
>NA|few|12|TRBJ2-4|TRBV29-1
TGCAGCGTTCGGGTGTCCTCTGAGGTTGAGTACTTC
CSVRVSSEVEYF
>TRBD1|NA|15|TRBJ2-5|TRBV15
TGTGCCACCAGCAGACCCCGAGCAGGGGGAGAGACCCAGTACTTC
CATSRPRAGGETQYF
>NA|NA|15|TRBJ2-1|TRBV30
TGTGCCTGGAGTCCAGCGGCTCTCACCCAAGGCGAGCAGTTCTTC
CAWSPAALTQGEQFF
>NA|NA|13|TRBJ1-1|TRBV7-2
TGTGCCAGCAGCGTACAGGTGAACACTGAAGCTTTCTTT
CASSVQVNTEAFF
>NA|NA|14|TRBJ2-7|TRBV14
TGTGCCAGCAGCCAAGATTACGGCTTCCGTTGGCGGTACTTC
CASSQDYGFRWRYF
>NA|NA|15|TRBJ1-1|TRBV5-4
TGTGCCAGCAGCTTAACAGGGAGGGGGAACACTGAAGCTTTCTTT
CASSLTGRGNTEAFF
>NA|NA|14|TRBJ2-6|TRBV29-1
TGCAGCGTTGATGAGGGAGCTGGGGCCAACGTCCTGACTTTC
CSVDEGAGANVLTF
>TRBD2|few|16|TRBJ2-3|TRBV7-2
TGTGCCAGCAGCGACGGACTAGCGGGTTACACAGATACGCAGTATTTT
CASSDGLAGYTDTQYF
>NA|few|15|TRBJ2-7|TRBV7-9
TGTGCCAGCAGCTTATCGGGCAGGGAGGCCTACGAGCAGTACTTC
CASSLSGREAYEQYF